This T cell receptor beta chain was profiled in a study of cytomegalovirus exposure and HLA in healthy donors. Whole-study context: Early on, a data release was issued that held roughly 80 million unique TCRs from HLA-typed donors.

This clone was detected a few times. The antigen is unknown. 13 Jbeta primers and 60 Vbeta primers were used for the PCR. Profiled with immunoSEQ multiplex PCR; TCRdb holds only in-frame clones, not every one. This sample carries roughly 80,000 clones, 78% of them seen once, and the ten largest clones take around 3%. Study-level findings and limits: Being productive about 87% or about 30% of the time was typical of most TCR beta V segments in an earlier analysis. HLA alleles showed associations with 15,000 to 20,000 TCR beta sequences in a later analysis, at a 0.05 false discovery rate. Reports described diagnosis of cytomegalovirus status by the classifier as highly specific and sensitive.

V was clipped by 2 bases and J by 5 bases; unmatched bases: 3. The CDR3 is made up of 15 amino acids. Germline assignment: CDR1 SGHNT and CDR2 YYREEE (reference sequence). J is TRBJ2-7 and V is TRBV5-4; 14 bases are a match to TRBD2. Sequenced sample: PBMCs. The sequence derives from a man between 35 and 55 years old in good health and CMV-seronegative. CDR3 DNA: TGTGCCAGCAGCTTTAGACTAGCGGGGGGGGACGAGCAGTACTTC. As protein: CASSFRLAGGDEQYF.